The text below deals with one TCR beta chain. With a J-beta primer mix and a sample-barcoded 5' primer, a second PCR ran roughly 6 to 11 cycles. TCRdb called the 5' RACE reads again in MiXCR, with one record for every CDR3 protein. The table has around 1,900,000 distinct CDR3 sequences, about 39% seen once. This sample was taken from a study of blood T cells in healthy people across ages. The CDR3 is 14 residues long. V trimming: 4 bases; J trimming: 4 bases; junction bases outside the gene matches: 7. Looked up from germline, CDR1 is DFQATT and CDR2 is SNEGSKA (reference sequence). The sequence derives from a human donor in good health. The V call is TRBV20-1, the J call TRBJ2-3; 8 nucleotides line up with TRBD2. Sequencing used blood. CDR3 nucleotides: TGCAGTGCTAAAAGTCTAGCGGGTTCAGATACGCAGTATTTT. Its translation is CSAKSLAGSDTQYF.